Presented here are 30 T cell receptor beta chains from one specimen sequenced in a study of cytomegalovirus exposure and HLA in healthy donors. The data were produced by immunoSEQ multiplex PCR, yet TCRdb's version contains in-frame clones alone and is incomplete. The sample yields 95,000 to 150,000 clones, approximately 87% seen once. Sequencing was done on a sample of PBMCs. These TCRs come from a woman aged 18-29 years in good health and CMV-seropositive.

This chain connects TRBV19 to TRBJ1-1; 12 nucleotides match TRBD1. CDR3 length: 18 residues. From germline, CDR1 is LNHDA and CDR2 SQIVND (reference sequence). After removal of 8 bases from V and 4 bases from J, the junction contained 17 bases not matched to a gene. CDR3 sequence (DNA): TGTGCCAGTCCTCTCCTCTCCCGGGACAGGGGGCCGGGCACTGAAGCTTTCTTT. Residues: CASPLLSRDRGPGTEAFF. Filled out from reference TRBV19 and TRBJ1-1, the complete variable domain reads DGGITQSPKYLFRKEGQNVTLSCEQNLNHDAMYWYRQDPGQGLRLIYYSQIVNDFQKGDIAEGYSVSREKKESFPLTVTSAQKNPTAFYLCASPLLSRDRGPGTEAFFGQGTRLTVV.

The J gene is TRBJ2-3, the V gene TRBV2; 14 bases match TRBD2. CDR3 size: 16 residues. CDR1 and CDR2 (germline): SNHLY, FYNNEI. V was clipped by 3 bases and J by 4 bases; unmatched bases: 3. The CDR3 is CASSETSGRGADTQYF. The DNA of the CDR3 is TGTGCCAGCAGTGAGACTAGCGGGAGGGGGGCAGATACGCAGTATTTT.

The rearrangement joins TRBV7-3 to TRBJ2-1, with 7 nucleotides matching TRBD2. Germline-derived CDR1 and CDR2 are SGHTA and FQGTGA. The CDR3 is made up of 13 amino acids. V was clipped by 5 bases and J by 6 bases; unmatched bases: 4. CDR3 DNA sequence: TGTGCCAGCAGCCGGGGGGTTACCAATGAGCAGTTCTTC. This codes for CASSRGVTNEQFF.

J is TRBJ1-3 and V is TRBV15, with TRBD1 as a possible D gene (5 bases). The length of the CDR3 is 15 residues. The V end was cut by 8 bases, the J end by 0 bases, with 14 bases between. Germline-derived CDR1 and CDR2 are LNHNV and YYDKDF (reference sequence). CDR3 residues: CATARQTTSGNTIYF. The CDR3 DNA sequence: TGTGCCACCGCTCGACAGACCACCTCTGGAAACACCATATATTTT.

CDR3 amino acids: CASSLYITYEQYF. CDR3 DNA: TGTGCCAGCAGTTTGTACATCACCTACGAGCAGTACTTC. The chain carries TRBV28 and TRBJ2-7; no reliable D call. CDR1 and CDR2 (germline): MDHEN, SYDVKM. Trimming shortened V by 3 bases and J by 2 bases, and 8 bases separated the two germline ends. The CDR3 is 13 residues long. Together with reference TRBV28 and TRBJ2-7, the CDR3 gives the full variable domain: DVKVTQSSRYLVKRTGEKVFLECVQDMDHENMFWYRQDPGLGLRLIYFSYDVKMKEKGDIPEGYSVSREKKERFSLILESASTNQTSMYLCASSLYITYEQYFGPGTRLTVT.

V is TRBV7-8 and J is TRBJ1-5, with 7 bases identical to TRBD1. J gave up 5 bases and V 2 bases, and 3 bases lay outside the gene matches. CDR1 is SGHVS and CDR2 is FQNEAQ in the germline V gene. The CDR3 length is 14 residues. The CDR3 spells CASSLNRGYQPQHF. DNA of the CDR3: TGTGCCAGCAGCTTAAACAGGGGCTATCAGCCCCAGCATTTT. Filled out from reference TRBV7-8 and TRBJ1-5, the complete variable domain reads GAGVSQSPRYKVAKRGQDVALRCDPISGHVSLFWYQQALGQGPEFLTYFQNEAQLDKSGLPSDRFFAERPEGSVSTLKIQRTQQEDSAVYLCASSLNRGYQPQHFGDGTRLSIL.

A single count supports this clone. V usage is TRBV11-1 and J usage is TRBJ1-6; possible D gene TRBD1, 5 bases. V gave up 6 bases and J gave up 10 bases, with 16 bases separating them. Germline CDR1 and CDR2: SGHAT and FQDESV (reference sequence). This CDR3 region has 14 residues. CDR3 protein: CASSSTGANSPLHF. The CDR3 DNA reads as TGTGCCAGCAGTTCAACAGGAGCAAACTCACCCCTCCACTTT.

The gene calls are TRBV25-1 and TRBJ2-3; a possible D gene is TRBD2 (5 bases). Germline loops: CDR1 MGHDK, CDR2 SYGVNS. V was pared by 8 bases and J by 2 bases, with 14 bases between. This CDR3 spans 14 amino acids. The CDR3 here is CASQRRADTDTQYF. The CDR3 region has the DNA TGTGCCAGCCAGAGGCGGGCCGACACAGATACGCAGTATTTT.

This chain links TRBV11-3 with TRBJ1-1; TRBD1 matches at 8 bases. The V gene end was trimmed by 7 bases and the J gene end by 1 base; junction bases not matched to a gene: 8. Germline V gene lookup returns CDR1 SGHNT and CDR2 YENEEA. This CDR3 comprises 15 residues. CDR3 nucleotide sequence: TGTGCCAGCAACCATAGGACAGGGAGGAACACTGAAGCTTTCTTT. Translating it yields CASNHRTGRNTEAFF. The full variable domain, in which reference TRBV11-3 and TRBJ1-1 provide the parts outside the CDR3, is EAGVVQSPRYKIIEKKQPVAFWCNPISGHNTLYWYLQNLGQGPELLIRYENEEAVDDSQLPKDRFSAERLKGVDSTLKIQPAELGDSAVYLCASNHRTGRNTEAFFGQGTRLTVV.

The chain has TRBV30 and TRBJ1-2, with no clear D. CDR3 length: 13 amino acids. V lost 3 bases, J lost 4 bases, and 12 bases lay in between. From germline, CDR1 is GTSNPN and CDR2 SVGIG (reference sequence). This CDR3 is CAWRTERSYGYTF. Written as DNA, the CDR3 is TGTGCCTGGAGGACGGAAAGGAGCTATGGCTACACCTTC.

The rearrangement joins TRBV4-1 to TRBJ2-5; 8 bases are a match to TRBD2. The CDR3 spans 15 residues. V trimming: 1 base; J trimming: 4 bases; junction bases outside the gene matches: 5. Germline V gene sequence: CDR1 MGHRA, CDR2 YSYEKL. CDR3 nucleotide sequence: TGCGCCAGCAGCCAAGCCCGGGGGGGCAGAGAGACCCAGTACTTC. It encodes CASSQARGGRETQYF.

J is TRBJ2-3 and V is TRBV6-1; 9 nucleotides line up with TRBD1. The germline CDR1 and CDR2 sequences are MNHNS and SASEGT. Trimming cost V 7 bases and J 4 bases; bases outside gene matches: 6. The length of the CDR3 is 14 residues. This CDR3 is CASTGTGWADTQYF. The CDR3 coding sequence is TGTGCCAGCACCGGGACAGGGTGGGCAGATACGCAGTATTTT.

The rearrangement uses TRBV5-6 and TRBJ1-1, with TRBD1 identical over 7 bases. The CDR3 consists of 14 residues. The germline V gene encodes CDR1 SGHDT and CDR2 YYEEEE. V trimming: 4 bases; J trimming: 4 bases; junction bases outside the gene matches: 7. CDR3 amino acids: CASSPGQPSTEAFF. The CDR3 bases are TGTGCCAGCAGCCCGGGACAGCCGAGCACTGAAGCTTTCTTT.

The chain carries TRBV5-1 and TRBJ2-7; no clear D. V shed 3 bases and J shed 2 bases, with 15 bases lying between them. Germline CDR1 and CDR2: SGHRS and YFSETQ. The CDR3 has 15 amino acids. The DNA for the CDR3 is TGCGCCAGCAGCTCCTCTTTCACAGAGACCTACGAGCAGTACTTC. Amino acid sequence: CASSSSFTETYEQYF.

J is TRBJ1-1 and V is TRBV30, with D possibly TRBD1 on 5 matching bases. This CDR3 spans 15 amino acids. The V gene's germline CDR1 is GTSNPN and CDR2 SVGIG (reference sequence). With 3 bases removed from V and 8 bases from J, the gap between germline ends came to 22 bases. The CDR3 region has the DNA TGTGCCTGGAGCAAATCGAGGGACTGGCCGCCCGAAGCTTTCTTT. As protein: CAWSKSRDWPPEAFF.

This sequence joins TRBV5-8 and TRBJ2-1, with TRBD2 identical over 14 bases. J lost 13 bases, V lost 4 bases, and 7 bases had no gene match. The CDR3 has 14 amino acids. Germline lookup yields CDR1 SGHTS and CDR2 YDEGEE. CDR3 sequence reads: CASSAGLAGGQQFF. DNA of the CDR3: TGTGCCAGCAGCGCCGGACTAGCGGGAGGACAACAGTTCTTC.

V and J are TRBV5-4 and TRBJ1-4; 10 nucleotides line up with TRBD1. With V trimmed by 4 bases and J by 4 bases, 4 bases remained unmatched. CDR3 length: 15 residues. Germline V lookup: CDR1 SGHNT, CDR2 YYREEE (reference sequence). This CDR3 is CASSVGQGGNEKLFF. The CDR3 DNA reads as TGTGCCAGCAGCGTCGGACAGGGGGGTAATGAAAAACTGTTTTTT.

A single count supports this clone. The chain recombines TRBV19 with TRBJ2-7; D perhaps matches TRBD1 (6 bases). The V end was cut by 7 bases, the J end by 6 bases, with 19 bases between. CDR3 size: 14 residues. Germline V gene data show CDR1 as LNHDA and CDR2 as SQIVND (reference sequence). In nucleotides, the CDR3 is TGTGCCAGTACCCCGACAGGTTGGGGCACCGAGCAGTACTTC. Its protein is CASTPTGWGTEQYF.

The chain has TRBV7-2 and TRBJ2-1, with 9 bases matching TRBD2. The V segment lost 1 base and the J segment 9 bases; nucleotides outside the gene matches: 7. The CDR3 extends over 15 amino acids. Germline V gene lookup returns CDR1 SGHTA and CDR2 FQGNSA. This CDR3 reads CASSLGVAGVPEQFF. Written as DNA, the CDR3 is TGTGCCAGCAGCTTAGGCGTAGCGGGAGTACCTGAGCAGTTCTTC.

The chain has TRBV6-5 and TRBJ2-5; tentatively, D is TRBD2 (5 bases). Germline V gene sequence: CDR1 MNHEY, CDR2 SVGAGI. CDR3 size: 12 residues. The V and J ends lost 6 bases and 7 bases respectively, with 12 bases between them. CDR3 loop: CASRGDSSTQYF. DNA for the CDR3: TGTGCCAGCAGGGGAGATTCGTCGACCCAGTACTTC.

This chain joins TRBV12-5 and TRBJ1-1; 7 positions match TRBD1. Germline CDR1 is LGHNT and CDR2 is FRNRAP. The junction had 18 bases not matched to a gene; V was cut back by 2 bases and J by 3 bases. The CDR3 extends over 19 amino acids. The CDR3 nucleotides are TGTGCTAGTGGTTTGCTCCGGTGGGGGACAGACGTAGCTGACACTGAAGCTTTCTTT. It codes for CASGLLRWGTDVADTEAFF.

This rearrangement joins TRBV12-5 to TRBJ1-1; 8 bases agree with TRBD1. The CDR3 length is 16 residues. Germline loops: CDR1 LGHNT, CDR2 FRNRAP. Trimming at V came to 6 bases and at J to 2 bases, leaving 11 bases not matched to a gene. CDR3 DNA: TGTGCTAGTGGCAAGGATGGACAGGGTCTAAACACTGAAGCTTTCTTT. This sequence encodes CASGKDGQGLNTEAFF.

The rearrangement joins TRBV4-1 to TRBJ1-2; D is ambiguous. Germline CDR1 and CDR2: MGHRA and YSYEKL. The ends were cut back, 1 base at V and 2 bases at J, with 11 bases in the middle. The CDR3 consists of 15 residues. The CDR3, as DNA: TGCGCCAGCAGCCAAGCGCAGGAGGCAAACTATGGCTACACCTTC. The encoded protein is CASSQAQEANYGYTF.

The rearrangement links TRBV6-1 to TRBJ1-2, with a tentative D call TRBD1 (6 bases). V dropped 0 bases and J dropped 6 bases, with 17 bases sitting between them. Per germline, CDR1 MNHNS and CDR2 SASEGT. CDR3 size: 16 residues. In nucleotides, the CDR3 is TGTGCCAGCAGTGAAGCGCTCCCGAGACAGGACCATGGCTACACCTTC. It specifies CASSEALPRQDHGYTF.

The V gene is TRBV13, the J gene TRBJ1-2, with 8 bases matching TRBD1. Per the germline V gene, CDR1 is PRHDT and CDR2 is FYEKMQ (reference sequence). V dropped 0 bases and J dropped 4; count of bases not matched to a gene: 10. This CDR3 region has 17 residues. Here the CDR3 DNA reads TGTGCCAGCAGCTTAGGCCTTGGGACAGGAGTCCTCTATGGCTACACCTTC. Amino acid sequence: CASSLGLGTGVLYGYTF.

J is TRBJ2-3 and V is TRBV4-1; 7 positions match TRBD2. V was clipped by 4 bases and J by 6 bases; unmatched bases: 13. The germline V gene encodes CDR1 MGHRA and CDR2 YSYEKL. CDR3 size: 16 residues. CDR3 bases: TGCGCCAGCAGCCGGCTCACTACCGCGGGAGCGGATACGCAGTATTTT. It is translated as CASSRLTTAGADTQYF.

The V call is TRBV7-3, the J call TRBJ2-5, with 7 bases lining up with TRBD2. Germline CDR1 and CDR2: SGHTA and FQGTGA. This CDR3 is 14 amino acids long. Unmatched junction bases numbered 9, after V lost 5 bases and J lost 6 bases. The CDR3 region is CASSQSGGGKTQYF. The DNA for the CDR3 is TGTGCCAGCAGCCAATCGGGGGGTGGTAAGACCCAGTACTTC.

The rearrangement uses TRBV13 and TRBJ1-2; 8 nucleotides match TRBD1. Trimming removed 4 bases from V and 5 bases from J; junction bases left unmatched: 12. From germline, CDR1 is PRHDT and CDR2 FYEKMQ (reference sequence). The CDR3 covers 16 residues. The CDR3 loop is CASSSYEGRQGYGYTF. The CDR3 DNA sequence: TGTGCCAGCAGCTCATACGAGGGTCGACAGGGGTATGGCTACACCTTC.

The CDR3 DNA follows: TGTGCCAGCCGGGGTGGGTGGGGACACTCCAAAAACATTCAGTACTTC. This gives the protein CASRGGWGHSKNIQYF. The V gene is TRBV27, the J gene TRBJ2-4, with D tentatively TRBD1 (6 bases). CDR1 is MNHEY and CDR2 is SMNVEV in the germline V gene (reference sequence). The CDR3 contains 16 residues. Trimming shortened V by 8 bases and J by 2 bases, and 19 bases separated the two germline ends.

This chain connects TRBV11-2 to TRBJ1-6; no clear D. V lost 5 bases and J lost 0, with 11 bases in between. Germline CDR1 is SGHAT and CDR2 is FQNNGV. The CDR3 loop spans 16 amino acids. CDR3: CASSHRLSSYNSPLHF. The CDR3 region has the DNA TGTGCCAGCAGCCACCGCCTGAGCTCCTATAATTCACCCCTCCACTTT.